This paragraph covers one TCR beta chain sequence. No antigen is known for it. The sample is drawn from a study of T cell repertoires in cytomegalovirus infection. Study-wide context: An indication of both CMV infection and matching HLA type came from public TCR beta signatures.

CDR3 length equals 15 residues. The V end was cut by 4 bases, the J end by 4 bases, with 17 bases between. The germline V gene encodes CDR1 SGHDT and CDR2 YYEEEE. Each CDR3 protein gets one entry after TCRdb re-called the reads with MiXCR. The table includes roughly 920,000 distinct CDR3 sequences, around 30% detected once. The chain employs TRBV5-6 and TRBJ1-2; TRBD1 might be the D (6 bases). Sequenced here: cultured CD8+ T cells from PBMCs, sampled from culture after CMV antigen stimulation. This receptor was taken from a human donor in good health (CMV status not recorded). Some clones in this sample may be carry-over from other donors' samples. DNA for the CDR3: TGTGCCAGCAGCATCAGGGGTCAAGAGAGCTATGGCTACACCTTC. Translating gives CASSIRGQESYGYTF.